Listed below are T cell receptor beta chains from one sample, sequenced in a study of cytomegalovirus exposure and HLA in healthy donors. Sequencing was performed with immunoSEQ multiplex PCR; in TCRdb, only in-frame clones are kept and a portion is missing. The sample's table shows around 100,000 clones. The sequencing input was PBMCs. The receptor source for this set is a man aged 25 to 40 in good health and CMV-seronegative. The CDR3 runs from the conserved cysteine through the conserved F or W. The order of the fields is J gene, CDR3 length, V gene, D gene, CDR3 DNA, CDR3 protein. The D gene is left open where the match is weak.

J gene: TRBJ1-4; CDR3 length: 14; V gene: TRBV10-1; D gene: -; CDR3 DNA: TGCGCCAGCAGTGAGGGGGCCCATAATGAAAAACTGTTTTTT; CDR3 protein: CASSEGAHNEKLFF
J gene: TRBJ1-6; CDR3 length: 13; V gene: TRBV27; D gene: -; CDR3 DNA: TGTGCCAGCAGTTTGGGCGGGGGGTCACCCCTCCACTTT; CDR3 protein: CASSLGGGSPLHF
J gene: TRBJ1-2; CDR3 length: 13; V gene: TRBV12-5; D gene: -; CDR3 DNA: TGTGCTAGTGGTCAGGAGGGTGGCTATGGCTACACCTTC; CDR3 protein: CASGQEGGYGYTF
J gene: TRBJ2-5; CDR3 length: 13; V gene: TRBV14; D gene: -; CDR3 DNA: TGTGCCAGCAGCCAAGGTACGAGGTCGACCCAGTACTTC; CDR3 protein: CASSQGTRSTQYF
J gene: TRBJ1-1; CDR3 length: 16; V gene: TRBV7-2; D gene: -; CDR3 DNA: TGTGCCAGCAGCTTAGCGTGGCGGGGCCACAACACTGAAGCTTTCTTT; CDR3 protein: CASSLAWRGHNTEAFF
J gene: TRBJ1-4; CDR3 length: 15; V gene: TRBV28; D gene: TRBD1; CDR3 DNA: TGTGCCAGCAGTTTCAACCAGGGGGTCAGTGAAAAACTGTTTTTT; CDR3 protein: CASSFNQGVSEKLFF
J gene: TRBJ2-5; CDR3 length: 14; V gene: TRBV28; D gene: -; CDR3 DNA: TGTGCCAGCACCACGGGCGCGGACTCGGAGACCCAGTACTTC; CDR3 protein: CASTTGADSETQYF
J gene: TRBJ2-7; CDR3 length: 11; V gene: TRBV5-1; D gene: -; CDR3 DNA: TGCGCCAGCAGCTTGGCAAATGAGCAGTACTTC; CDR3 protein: CASSLANEQYF
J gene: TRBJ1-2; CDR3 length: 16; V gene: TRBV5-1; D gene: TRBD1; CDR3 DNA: TGCGCCAGCAGCTCCTTGGCGCAGGGGGTAAACTATGGCTACACCTTC; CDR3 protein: CASSSLAQGVNYGYTF
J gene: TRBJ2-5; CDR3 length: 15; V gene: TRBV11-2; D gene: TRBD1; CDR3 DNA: TGTGCCAGCAGCTTCCTCCCGGGACAGGGGGAGACCCAGTACTTC; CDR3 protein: CASSFLPGQGETQYF
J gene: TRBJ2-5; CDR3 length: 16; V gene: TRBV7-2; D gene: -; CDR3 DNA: TGTGCCAGCACCACCGTAGGGGGTCAACCTTGGGAGACCCAGTACTTC; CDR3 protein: CASTTVGGQPWETQYF
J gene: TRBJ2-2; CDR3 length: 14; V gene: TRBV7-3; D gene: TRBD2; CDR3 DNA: TGTGCCAGCAGCTTAACAGCGGGGTCCGGGGAGCTGTTTTTT; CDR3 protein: CASSLTAGSGELFF
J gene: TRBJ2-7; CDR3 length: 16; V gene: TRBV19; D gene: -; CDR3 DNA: TGTGCCAGTAGTATAGATCGAGAAGGGAGCTCCTACGAGCAGTACTTC; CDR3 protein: CASSIDREGSSYEQYF
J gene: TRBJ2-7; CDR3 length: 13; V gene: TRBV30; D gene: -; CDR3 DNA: TGTGCCTGCCAAAGACTAGGTGACTACGAGCAGTACTTC; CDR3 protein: CACQRLGDYEQYF
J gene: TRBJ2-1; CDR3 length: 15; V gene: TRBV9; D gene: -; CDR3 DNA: TGTGCCAGCAGCGTAGCTCTAGCTACCTACAATGAGCAGTTCTTC; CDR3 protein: CASSVALATYNEQFF
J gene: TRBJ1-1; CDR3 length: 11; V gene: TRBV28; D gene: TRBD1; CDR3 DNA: TGTGCCAGCATTCTCGGGACAGGTGCTTTCTTT; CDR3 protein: CASILGTGAFF
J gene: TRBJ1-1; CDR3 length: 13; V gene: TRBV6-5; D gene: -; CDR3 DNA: TGTGCCAGCGCCTATGGAGGGTACACTGAAGCTTTCTTT; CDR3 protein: CASAYGGYTEAFF
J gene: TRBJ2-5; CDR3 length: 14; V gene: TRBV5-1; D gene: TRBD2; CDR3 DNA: TGCGCCAGCAGCTTCGCCGGGGGAGGGGAGACCCAGTACTTC; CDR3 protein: CASSFAGGGETQYF
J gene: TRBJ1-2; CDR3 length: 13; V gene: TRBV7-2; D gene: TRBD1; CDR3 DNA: TGTGCCAGCACCTCAGGGGGCGCCTATGGCTACACCTTC; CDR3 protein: CASTSGGAYGYTF
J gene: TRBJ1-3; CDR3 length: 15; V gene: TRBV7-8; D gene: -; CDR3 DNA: TGTGCCAGCAGCTTAGACGGTGTCTCTGGAAACACCATATATTTT; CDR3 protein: CASSLDGVSGNTIYF
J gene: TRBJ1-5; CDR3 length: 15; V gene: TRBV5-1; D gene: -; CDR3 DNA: TGCGCCAGCAGCCCCGGGAGTAATAGCAATCAGCCCCAGCATTTT; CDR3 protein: CASSPGSNSNQPQHF
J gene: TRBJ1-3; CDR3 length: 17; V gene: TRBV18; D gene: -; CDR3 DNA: TGTGCCAGCTCACCGATGGGGAGTAGCGCCTCTGGAAACACCATATATTTT; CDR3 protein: CASSPMGSSASGNTIYF
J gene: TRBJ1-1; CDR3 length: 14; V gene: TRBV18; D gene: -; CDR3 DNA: TGTGCCAGCTCACCACACAGTATTAACACTGAAGCTTTCTTT; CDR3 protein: CASSPHSINTEAFF
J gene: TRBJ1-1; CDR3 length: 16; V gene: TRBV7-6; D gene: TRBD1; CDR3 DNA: TGTGCCAGCAGCTTAGTATCGGACAGGGGGACCACTGAAGCTTTCTTT; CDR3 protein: CASSLVSDRGTTEAFF
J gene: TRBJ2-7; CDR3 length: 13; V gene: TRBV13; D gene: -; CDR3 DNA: TGTGCCAGCAGCTCCAGGGTTCGCTACGAGCAGTACTTC; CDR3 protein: CASSSRVRYEQYF
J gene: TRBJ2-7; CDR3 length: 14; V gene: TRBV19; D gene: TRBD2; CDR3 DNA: TGTGCCAGTAGTCTCGGGGGGACCGGCTACGAGCAGTACTTC; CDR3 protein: CASSLGGTGYEQYF
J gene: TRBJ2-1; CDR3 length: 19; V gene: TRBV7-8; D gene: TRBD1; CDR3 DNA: TGTGCCAGCAGCTTAGCAGGGACAGGGGAAGTCGGGCCCTACAATGAGCAGTTCTTC; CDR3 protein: CASSLAGTGEVGPYNEQFF
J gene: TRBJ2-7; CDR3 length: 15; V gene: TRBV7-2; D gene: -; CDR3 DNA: TGTGCCAGCAGCATCCTTCCGGGATACGCCTACGAGCAGTACTTC; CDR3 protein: CASSILPGYAYEQYF
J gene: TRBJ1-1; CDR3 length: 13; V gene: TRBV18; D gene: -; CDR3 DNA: TGTGCCAGCTCGGAGGGGTGGTCAGGGGAAGCTTTCTTT; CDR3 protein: CASSEGWSGEAFF
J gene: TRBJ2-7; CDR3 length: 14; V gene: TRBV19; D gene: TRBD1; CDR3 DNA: TGTGCCAGTGCCCCGGGACAGGGCGGCTACGAGCAGTACTTC; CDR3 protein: CASAPGQGGYEQYF
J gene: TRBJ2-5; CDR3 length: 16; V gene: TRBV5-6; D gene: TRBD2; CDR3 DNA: TGTGCCAGCAGCTCTTCTATGGGACTAGGGGAGGAGACCCAGTACTTC; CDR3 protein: CASSSSMGLGEETQYF
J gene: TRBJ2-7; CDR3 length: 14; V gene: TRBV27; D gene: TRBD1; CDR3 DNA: TGTGCCAGCAGTTTTCAACAGGGGACCTACGAGCAGTACTTC; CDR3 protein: CASSFQQGTYEQYF
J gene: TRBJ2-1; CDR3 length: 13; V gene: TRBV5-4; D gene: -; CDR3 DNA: TGTGCCAGCAGTTTAGACAGACACAATGAGCAGTTCTTC; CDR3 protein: CASSLDRHNEQFF
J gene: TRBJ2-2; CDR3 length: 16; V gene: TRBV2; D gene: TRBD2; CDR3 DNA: TGTGCCAGCAGTTTGACTAGCGGGGGGGCCGCCGGGGAGCTGTTTTTT; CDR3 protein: CASSLTSGGAAGELFF
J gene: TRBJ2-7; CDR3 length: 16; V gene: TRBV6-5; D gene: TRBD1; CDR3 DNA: TGTGCCAGCAGTTACTCGCGGACAGGGGACTCCTACGAGCAGTACTTC; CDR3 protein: CASSYSRTGDSYEQYF
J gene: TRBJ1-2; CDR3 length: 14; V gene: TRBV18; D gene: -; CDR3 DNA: TGTGCCAGCTCACCGGGGACATTCGACTATGGCTACACCTTC; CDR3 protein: CASSPGTFDYGYTF
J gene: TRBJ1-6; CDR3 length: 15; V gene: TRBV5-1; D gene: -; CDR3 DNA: TGCGCCAGCAGCTTGGGGGGCGCCGGTAATTCACCCCTCCACTTT; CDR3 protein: CASSLGGAGNSPLHF
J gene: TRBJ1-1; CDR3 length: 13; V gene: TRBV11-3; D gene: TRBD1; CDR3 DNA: TGTGCCAGCAGCTCACAGGGGGGCACTGAAGCTTTCTTT; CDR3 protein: CASSSQGGTEAFF
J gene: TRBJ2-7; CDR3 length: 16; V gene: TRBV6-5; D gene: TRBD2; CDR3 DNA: TGTGCCAGCAGTTACTCGCTAGCGGGGGTTCCTCGCGAGCAGTACTTC; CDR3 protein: CASSYSLAGVPREQYF
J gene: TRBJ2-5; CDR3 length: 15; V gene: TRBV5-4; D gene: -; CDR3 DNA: TGTGCCAGCAGCTTCCGAGGCGGGGACCAAGAGACCCAGTACTTC; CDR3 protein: CASSFRGGDQETQYF
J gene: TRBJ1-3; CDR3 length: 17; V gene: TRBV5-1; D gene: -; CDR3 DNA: TGCGCCAGCAGCTTGTTAGGGAGTCGGGGCTCTGGAAACACCATATATTTT; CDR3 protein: CASSLLGSRGSGNTIYF
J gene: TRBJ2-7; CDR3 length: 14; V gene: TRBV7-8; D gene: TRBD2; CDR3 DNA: TGTGCCACCATCAGGACTAGCGGGGGGTACGAGCAGTACTTC; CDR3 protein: CATIRTSGGYEQYF
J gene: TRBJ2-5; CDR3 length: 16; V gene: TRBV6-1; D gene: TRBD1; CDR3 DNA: TGTGCCAGCAGTGAAGCGCGGCGGGACAGGGGAGAGACCCAGTACTTC; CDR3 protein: CASSEARRDRGETQYF
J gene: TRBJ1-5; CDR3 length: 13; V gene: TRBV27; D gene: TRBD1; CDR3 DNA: TGTGCCAGTCCTACAGGGGCGGATCAGCCCCAGCATTTT; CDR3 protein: CASPTGADQPQHF
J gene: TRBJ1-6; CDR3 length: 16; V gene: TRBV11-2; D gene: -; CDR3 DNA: TGTGCCAGCAGCGCCCAGTCCACTATCTATAATTCACCCCTCCACTTT; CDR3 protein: CASSAQSTIYNSPLHF
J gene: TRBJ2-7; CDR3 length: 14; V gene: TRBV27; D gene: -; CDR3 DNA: TGTGCCAGCAGTTTATCGAGTCCAGGGGAAGAGCAGTACTTC; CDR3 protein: CASSLSSPGEEQYF
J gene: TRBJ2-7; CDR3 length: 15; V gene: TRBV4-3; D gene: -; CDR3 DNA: TGCGCCAGCAGCCAAGATCGCAGGGAAGACTTTGAGCAGTACTTC; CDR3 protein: CASSQDRREDFEQYF
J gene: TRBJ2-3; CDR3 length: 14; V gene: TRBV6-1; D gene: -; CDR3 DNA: TGTGCCAGCATTCTCCAGGCAGGGGCAGATACGCAGTATTTT; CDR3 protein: CASILQAGADTQYF